This entry is about one T cell receptor (beta chain). In germline, CDR1 is MNHEY, CDR2 SMNVEV (reference sequence). The CDR3 is 15 residues long. Trimming at V came to 4 bases and at J to 2 bases, leaving 5 bases not matched to a gene. Some clones are missing from TCRdb's copy, which holds only in-frame ones; the method was immunoSEQ multiplex PCR. The sample yields approximately 240,000 clones, around four fifths seen once. These data originate in a study of blood T cell repertoires in COVID-19. The sequence came from a man in his fifties with acute or convalescent COVID-19. The chain recombines TRBV27 with TRBJ2-4, with 7 bases matching TRBD2. The specimen sequenced was peripheral blood. CDR3 bases: TGTGCCAGCAGTTCATCTAGCGGCTCCAAAAACATTCAGTACTTC. Its translation is CASSSSSGSKNIQYF.